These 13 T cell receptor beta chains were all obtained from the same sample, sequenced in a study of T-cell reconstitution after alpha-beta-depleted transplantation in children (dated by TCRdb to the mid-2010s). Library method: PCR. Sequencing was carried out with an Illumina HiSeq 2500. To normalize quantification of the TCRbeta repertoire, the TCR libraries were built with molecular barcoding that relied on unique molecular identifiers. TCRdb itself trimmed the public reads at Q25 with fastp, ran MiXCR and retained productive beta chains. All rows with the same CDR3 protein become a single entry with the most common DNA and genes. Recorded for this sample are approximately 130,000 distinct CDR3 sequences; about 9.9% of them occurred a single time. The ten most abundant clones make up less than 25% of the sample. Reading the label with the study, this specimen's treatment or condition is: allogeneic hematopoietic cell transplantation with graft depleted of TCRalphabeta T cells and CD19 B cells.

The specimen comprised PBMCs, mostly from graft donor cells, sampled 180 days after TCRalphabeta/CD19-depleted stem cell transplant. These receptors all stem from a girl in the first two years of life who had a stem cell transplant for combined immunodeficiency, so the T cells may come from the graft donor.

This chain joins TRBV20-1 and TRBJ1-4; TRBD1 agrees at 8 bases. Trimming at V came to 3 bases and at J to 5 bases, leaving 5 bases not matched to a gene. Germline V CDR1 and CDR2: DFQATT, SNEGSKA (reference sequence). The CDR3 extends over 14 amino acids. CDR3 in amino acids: CSARGQVGNEKLFF. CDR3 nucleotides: TGCAGTGCTAGGGGACAGGTGGGCAATGAAAAACTGTTTTTT.

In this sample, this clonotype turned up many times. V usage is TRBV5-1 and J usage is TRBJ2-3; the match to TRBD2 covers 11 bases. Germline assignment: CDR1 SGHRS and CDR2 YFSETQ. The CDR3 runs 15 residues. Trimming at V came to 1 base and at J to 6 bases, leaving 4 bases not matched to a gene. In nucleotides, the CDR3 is TGCGCCAGCAGCTTGACTAGCGGGAGTTTGGATACGCAGTATTTT. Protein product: CASSLTSGSLDTQYF.

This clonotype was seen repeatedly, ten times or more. The CDR3 loop is CAWSVGGNTGELFF. CDR3 sequence (DNA): TGTGCCTGGAGTGTGGGAGGGAACACCGGGGAGCTGTTTTTT. The chain joins TRBV30 to TRBJ2-2, with D maybe TRBD2 (6 bases). CDR3 length equals 14 residues. CDR1 is GTSNPN, CDR2 SVGIG, per germline (reference sequence). Trimming cost V 0 bases and J 1 base, with 6 bases left between them.

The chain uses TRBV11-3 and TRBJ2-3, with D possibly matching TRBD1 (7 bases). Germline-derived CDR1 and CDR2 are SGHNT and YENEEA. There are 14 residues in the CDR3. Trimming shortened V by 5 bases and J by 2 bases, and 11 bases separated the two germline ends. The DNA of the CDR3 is TGTGCCAGCAGCGCGGGACAGTACACAGATACGCAGTATTTT. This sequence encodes CASSAGQYTDTQYF.

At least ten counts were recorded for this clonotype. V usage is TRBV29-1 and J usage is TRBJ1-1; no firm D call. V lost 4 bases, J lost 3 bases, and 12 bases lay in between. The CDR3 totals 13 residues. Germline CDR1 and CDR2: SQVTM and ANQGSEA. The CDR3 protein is CSVAGNYHTEAFF. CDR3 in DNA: TGCAGCGTTGCGGGCAACTATCACACTGAAGCTTTCTTT.

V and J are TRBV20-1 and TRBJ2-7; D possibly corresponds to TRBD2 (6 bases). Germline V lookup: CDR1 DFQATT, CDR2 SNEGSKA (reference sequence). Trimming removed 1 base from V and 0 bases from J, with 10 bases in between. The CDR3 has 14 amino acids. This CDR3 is CSARGGESSYEQYF. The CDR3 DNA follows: TGCAGTGCTAGAGGGGGGGAGAGCTCCTACGAGCAGTACTTC.

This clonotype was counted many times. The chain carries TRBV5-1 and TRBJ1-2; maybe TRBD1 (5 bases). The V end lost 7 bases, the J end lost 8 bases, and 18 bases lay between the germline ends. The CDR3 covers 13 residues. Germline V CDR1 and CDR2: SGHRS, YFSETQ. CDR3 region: CASCDGGIFGYTF. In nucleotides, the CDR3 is TGCGCCAGCTGCGATGGGGGAATTTTCGGCTACACCTTC.

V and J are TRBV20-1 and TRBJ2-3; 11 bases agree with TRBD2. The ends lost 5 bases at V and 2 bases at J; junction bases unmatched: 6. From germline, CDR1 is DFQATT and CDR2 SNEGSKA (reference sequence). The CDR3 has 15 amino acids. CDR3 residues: CSARRLAGITDTQYF. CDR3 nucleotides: TGCAGTGCTCGAAGACTAGCGGGGATCACAGATACGCAGTATTTT.

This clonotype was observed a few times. CDR3 in amino acids: CASSYGQGVYEQYF. The CDR3 nucleotides read TGCGCCAGCAGCTACGGACAGGGAGTCTACGAGCAGTACTTC. The chain is built from TRBV4-3 and TRBJ2-7; 8 nucleotides agree with TRBD1. V was pared by 5 bases and J by 3 bases, with 6 bases of the junction left unmatched. The CDR3 covers 14 residues. CDR1 is LGHNA, CDR2 YSLEER, per germline.

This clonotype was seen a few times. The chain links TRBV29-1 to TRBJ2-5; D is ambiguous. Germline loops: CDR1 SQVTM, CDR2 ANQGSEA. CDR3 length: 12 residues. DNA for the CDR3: TGCATCAAAGTGGGTCATCAAGAGACCCAGTACTTC. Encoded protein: CIKVGHQETQYF.

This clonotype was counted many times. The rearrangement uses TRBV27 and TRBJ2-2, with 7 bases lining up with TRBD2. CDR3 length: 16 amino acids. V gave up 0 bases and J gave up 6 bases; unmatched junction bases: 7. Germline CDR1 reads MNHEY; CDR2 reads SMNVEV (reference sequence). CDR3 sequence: CASSLSGTKGPGELFF. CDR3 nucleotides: TGTGCCAGCAGTTTATCTGGGACTAAGGGTCCCGGGGAGCTGTTTTTT.

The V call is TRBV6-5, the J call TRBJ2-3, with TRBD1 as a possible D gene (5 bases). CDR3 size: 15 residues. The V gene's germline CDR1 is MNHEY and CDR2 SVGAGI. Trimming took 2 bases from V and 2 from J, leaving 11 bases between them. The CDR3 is CASSYGARNTDTQYF. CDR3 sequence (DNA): TGTGCCAGCAGTTACGGGGCCAGAAACACAGATACGCAGTATTTT.

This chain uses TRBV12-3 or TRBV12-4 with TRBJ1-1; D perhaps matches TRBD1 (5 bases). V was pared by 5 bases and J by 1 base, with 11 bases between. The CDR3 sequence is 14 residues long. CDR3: CASSPMDTNTEAFF. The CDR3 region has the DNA TGTGCCAGCAGTCCCATGGACACGAACACTGAAGCTTTCTTT.